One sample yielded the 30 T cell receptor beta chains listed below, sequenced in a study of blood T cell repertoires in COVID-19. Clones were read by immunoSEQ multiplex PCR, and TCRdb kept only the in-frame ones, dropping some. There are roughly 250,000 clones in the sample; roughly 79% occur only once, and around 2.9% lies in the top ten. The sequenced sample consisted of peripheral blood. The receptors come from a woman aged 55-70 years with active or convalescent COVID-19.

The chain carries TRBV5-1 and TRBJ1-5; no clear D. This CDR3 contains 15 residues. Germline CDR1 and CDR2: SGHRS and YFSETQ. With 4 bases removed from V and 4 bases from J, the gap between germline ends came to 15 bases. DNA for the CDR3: TGCGCCAGCAGCCCGTCGCCCGTCGGGAATCAGCCCCAGCATTTT. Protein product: CASSPSPVGNQPQHF.

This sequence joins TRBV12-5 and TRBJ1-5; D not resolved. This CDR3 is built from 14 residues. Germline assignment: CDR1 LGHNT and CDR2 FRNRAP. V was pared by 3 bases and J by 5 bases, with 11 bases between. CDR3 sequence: CASGFAGTDQPQHF. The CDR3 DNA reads TGTGCTAGTGGTTTCGCGGGAACAGATCAGCCCCAGCATTTT.

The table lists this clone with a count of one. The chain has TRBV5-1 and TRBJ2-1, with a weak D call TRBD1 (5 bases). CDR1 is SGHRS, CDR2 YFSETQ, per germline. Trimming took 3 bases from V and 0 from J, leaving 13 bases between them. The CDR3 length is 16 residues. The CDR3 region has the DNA TGCGCCAGCAGCTCCGATCAGGGTTCCTCCTACAATGAGCAGTTCTTC. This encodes CASSSDQGSSYNEQFF.

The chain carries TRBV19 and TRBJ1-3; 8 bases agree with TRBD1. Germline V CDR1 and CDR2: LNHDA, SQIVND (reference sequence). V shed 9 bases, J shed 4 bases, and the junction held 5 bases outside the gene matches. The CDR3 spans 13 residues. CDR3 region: CASNRDRGNTIYF. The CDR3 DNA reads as TGTGCCAGCAACCGGGACAGGGGAAACACCATATATTTT.

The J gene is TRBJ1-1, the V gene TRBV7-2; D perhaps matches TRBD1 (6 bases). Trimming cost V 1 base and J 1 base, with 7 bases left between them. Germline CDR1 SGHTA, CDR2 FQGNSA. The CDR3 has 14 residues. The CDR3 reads CASSLDRANTEAFF. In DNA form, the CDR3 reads TGTGCCAGCAGCTTAGACAGGGCGAACACTGAAGCTTTCTTT.

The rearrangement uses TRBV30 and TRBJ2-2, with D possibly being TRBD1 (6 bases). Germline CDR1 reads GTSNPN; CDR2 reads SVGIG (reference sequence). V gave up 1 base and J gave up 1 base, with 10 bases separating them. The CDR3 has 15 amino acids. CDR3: CAWSAKTGNTGELFF. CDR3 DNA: TGTGCCTGGAGTGCCAAGACAGGGAACACCGGGGAGCTGTTTTTT.

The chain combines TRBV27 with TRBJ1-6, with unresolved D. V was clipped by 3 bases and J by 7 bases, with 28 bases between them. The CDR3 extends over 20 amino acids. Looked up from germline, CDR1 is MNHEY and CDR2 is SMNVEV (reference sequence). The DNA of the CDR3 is TGTGCCAGCAGTTTTAGATGGGGTGTTTCTCCGCGGAGGGAAAATTCACCCCTCCACTTT. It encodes CASSFRWGVSPRRENSPLHF.

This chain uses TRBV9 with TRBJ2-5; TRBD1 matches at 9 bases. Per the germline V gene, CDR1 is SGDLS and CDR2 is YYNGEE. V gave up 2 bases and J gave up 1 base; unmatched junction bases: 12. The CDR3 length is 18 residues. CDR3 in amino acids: CASSVMPGTGPAQETQYF. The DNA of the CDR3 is TGTGCCAGCAGCGTCATGCCCGGGACAGGGCCCGCCCAAGAGACCCAGTACTTC.

The CDR3 nucleotides are TGTGCCATACAGGGAGAAGATCAGCCCCAGCATTTT. Its translation is CAIQGEDQPQHF. The V call is TRBV10-3, the J call TRBJ1-5, with D possibly TRBD1 on 6 matching bases. Trimming removed 9 bases from V and 5 bases from J, with 11 bases in between. The germline CDR1 and CDR2 sequences are ENHRY and SYGVKD. The CDR3 has 12 amino acids.

The CDR3 coding sequence is TGTGCCATCAGAGGACAGTCCACCGGGGAGCTGTTTTTT. Its protein product is CAIRGQSTGELFF. The V and J genes are TRBV10-3 and TRBJ2-2; maybe TRBD1 (6 bases). The CDR3 spans 13 residues. Trimming took off 6 bases at V and 4 bases at J, with 9 bases between the two ends. Germline V gene lookup returns CDR1 ENHRY and CDR2 SYGVKD.

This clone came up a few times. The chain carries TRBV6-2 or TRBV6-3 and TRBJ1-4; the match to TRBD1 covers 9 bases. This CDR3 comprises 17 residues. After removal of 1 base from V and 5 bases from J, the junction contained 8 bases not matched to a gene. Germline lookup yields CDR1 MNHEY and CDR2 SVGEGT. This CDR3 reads CASSYYRTGDSNEKLFF. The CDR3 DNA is TGTGCCAGCAGTTACTACCGGACAGGGGACAGCAATGAAAAACTGTTTTTT.

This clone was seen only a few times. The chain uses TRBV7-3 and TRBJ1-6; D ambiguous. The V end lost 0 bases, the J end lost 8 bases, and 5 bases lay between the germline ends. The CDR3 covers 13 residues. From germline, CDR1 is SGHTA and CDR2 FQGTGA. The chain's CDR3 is CASSLTQDSPLHF. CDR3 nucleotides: TGTGCCAGCAGCTTAACGCAGGATTCACCCCTCCACTTT.

In DNA, the CDR3 is TGTGCCAGCAGATACAGGGAGCCGGACTATGGCTACACCTTC. Its protein product is CASRYREPDYGYTF. V gene TRBV6-2 or TRBV6-3 combines with J gene TRBJ1-2, with D tentatively TRBD1 (6 bases). With 6 bases removed from V and 3 bases from J, the gap between germline ends came to 14 bases. Germline V gives CDR1 MNHEY, CDR2 SVGEGT. The CDR3 totals 14 residues.

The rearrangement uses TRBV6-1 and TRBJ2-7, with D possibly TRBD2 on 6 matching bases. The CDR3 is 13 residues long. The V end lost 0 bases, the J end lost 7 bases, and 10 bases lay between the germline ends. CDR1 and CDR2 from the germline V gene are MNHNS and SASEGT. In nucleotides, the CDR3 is TGTGCCAGCAGTGAAGCGGGGAGGAGTGAGCAGTACTTC. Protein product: CASSEAGRSEQYF.

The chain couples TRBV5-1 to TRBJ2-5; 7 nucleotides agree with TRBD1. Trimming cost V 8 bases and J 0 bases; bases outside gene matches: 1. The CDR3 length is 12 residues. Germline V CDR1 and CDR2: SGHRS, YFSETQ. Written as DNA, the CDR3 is TGCGCCAGTACAGGGGACCAAGAGACCCAGTACTTC. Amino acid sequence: CASTGDQETQYF.

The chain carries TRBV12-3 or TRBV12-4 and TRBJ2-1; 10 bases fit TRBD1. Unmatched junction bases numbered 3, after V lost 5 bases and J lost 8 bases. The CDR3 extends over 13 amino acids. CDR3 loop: CASSRTGGHEQFF. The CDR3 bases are TGTGCCAGCAGTCGGACAGGGGGACATGAGCAGTTCTTC.

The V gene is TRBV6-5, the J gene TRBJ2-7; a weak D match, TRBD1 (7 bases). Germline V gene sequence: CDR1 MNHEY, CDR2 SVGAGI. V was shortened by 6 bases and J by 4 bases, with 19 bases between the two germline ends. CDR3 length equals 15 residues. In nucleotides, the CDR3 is TGTGCCAGCAGCGGGCCCGACAGGGACTGGTACGAGCAGTACTTC. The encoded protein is CASSGPDRDWYEQYF.

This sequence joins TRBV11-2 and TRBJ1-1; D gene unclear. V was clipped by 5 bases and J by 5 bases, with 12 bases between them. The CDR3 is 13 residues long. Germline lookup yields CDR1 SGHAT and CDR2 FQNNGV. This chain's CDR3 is CASSLLQRTEAFF. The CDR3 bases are TGTGCCAGCAGCCTCCTTCAACGGACTGAAGCTTTCTTT.

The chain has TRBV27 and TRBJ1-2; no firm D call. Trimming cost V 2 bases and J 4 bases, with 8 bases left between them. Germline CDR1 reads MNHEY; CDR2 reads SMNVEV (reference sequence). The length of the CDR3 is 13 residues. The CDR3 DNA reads TGTGCCAGCAGTTTAAGCCAAGTCTATGGCTACACCTTC. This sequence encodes CASSLSQVYGYTF.

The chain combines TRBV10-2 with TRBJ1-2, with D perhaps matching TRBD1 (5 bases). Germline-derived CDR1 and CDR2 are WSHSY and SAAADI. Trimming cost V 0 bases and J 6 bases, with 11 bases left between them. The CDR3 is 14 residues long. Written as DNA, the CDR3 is TGCGCCAGCAGTGAGTCGTACCAGACAGATGGCTACACCTTC. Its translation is CASSESYQTDGYTF.

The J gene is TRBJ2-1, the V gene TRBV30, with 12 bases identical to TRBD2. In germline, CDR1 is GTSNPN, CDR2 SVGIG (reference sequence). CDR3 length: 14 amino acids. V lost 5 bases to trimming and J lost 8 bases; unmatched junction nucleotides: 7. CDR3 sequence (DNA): TGTGCCTGGTCGTCTAGCGGGGGGGCCGATGAGCAGTTCTTC. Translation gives CAWSSSGGADEQFF.

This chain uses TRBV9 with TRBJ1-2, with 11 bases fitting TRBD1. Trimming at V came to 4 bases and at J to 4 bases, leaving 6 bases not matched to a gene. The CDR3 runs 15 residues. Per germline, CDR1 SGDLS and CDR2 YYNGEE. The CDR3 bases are TGTGCCAGCAGCTTTGGACAGGGGGCAAGCTATGGCTACACCTTC. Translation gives CASSFGQGASYGYTF.

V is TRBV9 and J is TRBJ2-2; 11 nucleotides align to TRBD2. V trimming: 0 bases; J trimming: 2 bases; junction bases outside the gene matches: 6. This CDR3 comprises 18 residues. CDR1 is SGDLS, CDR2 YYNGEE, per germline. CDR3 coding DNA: TGTGCCAGCAGCGTAGTTAGCGGGGGGGCCACTAACACCGGGGAGCTGTTTTTT. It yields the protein CASSVVSGGATNTGELFF.

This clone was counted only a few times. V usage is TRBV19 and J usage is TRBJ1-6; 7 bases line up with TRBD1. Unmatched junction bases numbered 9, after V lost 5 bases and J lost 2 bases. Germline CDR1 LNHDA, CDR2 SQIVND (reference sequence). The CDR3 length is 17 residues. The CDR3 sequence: CASSAPGQFAYNSPLHF. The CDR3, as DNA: TGTGCCAGTAGTGCTCCGGGACAGTTTGCCTATAATTCACCCCTCCACTTT.

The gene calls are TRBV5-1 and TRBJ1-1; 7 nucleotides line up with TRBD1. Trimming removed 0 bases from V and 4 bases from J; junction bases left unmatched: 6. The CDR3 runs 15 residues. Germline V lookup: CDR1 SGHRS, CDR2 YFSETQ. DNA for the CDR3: TGCGCCAGCAGCTTGGCGCTCAGGGGGACCACTGAAGCTTTCTTT. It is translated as CASSLALRGTTEAFF.

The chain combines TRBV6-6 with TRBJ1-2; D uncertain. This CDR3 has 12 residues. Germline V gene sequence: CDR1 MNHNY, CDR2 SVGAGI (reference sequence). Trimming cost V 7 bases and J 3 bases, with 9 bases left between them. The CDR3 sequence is CASTRYDYGYTF. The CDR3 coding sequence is TGTGCCAGCACACGGTATGACTATGGCTACACCTTC.

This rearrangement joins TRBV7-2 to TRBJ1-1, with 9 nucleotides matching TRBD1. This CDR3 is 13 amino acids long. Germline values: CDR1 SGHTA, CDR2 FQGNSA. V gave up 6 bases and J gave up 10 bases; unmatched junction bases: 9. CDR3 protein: CASRGQGREGAFF. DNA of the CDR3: TGTGCCAGCAGGGGACAGGGTCGGGAGGGAGCTTTCTTT.

The CDR3 bases are TGTGCCAGCAGACCACAGGTCTCCTATAATTCACCCCTCCACTTT. It yields the protein CASRPQVSYNSPLHF. V usage is TRBV7-2 and J usage is TRBJ1-6; D perhaps matches TRBD1 (5 bases). The V and J ends lost 6 bases and 0 bases respectively, with 9 bases between them. The CDR3 has 15 residues. Germline V gene sequence: CDR1 SGHTA, CDR2 FQGNSA.

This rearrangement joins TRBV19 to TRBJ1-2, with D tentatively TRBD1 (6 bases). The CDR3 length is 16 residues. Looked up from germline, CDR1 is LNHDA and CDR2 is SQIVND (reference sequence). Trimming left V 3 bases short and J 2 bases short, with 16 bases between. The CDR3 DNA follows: TGTGCCAGTAGTATCGACGACACAGGGCGGAACTATGGCTACACCTTC. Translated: CASSIDDTGRNYGYTF.

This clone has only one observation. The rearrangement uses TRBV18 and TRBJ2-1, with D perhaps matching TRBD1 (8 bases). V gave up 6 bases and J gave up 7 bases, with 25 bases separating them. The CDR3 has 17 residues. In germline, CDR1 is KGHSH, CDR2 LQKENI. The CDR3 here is CASSLQPRTGRGNEQFF. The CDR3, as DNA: TGTGCCAGCTCGCTTCAACCCAGGACAGGGCGGGGGAATGAGCAGTTCTTC.